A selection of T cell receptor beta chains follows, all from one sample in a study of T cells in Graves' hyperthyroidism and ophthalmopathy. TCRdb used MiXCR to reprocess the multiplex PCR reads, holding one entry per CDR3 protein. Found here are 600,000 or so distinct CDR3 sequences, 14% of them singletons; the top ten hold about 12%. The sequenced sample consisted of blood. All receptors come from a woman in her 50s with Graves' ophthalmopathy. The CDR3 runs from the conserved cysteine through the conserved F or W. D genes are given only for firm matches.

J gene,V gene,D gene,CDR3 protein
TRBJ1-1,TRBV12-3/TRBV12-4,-,CASRDRQTEAFF
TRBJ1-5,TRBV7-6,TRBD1,CASSLLQGNQPQHF
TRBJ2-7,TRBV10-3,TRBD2,CATWDTSGYEQYF
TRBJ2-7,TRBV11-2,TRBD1,CASSFGTGVSYEQYF
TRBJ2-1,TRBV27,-,CASSEYRNEQFF
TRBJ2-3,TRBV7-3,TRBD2,CASSNRTSLTDTQYF
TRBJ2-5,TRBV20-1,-,CSARAGETQYF
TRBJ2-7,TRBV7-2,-,CASSSPGTKSSYEQYF
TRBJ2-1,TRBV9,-,CASSVLGENEQFF
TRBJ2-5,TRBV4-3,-,CASSQAGWETQYF